This TCR beta chain was observed in a study of T cell responses to AZD1222 COVID-19 vaccine. Overall study: Second doses at about 4 or about 12 weeks were pooled.

Study findings and constraints: A mostly white British donor set with more females was recruited, and clonal diversity was possibly underestimated.

Method: immunoSEQ multiplex PCR; TCRdb's copy keeps in-frame clones and lacks some. The sample includes about 190,000 clones, around 92% seen only once; the top ten take 7% to 9.5%. V lost 0 bases to trimming and J lost 3 bases, with 3 bases between them. The CDR3 loop spans 13 amino acids. As regards this clone: Its antigen is as yet unknown.

Sequencing used peripheral blood, obtained on day 0 of AZD1222 vaccination. The chain joins TRBV12-3 or TRBV12-4 to TRBJ1-5; D is undetermined. The receptor was isolated from an adult in good health. This CDR3 is CASSLAYNQPQHF. DNA for the CDR3: TGTGCCAGCAGTTTAGCCTACAATCAGCCCCAGCATTTT.